This T cell receptor beta chain was identified during a study of Graves' ophthalmopathy and Graves' hyperthyroidism (dated by TCRdb to the late 2010s). Concerning the study at large: Peripheral blood was collected before any treatment was given, at the time of initial diagnosis. TCR beta repertoire signatures were used to distinguish Graves' ophthalmopathy from Graves' hyperthyroidism and to predict progression to ophthalmopathy. In total, 135 blood samples were TCR-sequenced: roughly 45 ophthalmopathy, some 80 hyperthyroidism and some 17 hyperthyroidism-to-ophthalmopathy patients. To explore V-J signatures that separate ophthalmopathy from hyperthyroidism, a discovery set of about a hundred patients was enrolled, consisting of approximately 45 with ophthalmopathy and fewer than 60 with stable hyperthyroidism. For independent validation, a separate cohort was made up of fewer than 20 hyperthyroidism patients plus 17 patients who later progressed from hyperthyroidism to ophthalmopathy. In roughly 6 hyperthyroidism patients, T-cell repertoires of thyroid tissue and blood were compared. After sampling, hyperthyroidism patients received methimazole starting at 30 mg daily, and ophthalmopathy patients received high-dose intravenous methylprednisolone. Points the paper makes about the study in general: Most of the expanded thyroid clonotypes with a frequency above 0.001 were also detected in blood, and it was suggested that the thyroid immune response may be reflected by blood repertoires. In cross-validation, the 13-signature model distinguished ophthalmopathy from stable hyperthyroidism with less than 90% sensitivity and around 83% specificity, while in the test set the corresponding values were roughly 80% and 75%. In validation, the model predicted ophthalmopathy progression with more than 70% sensitivity and approximately 75% specificity; eleven to twelve predicted patients were CT-confirmed with GO in a median of around 6 months. No statistical method was used to predetermine the sample size, and group allocation was not hidden from the investigators.

As for this clonotype: Its specific antigen is unknown. The sample holds no much larger clone one base away, and base qualities are not on file.

The CDR3 goes from the cysteine to the phenylalanine over 14 residues. Only CDR3 DNA remains: 42 bases, in frame from the first base. The V end loses 5 bases and the J end loses 1 base, and a stretch of 11 bases separates them. A patient counted as having stable hyperthyroidism if there was no progression to ophthalmopathy within 18 months of follow-up. Hyperthyroidism patients were newly diagnosed, were aged 18 to 65 years, and had a disease duration under 2 months. Patients were excluded if they had other autoimmune diseases, uncontrolled infections, pregnancy or lactation. Diagnosis was based on clinical symptoms, serum thyroxine, TRAb, thyroid ultrasound and orbital computed tomography. Using Ficoll-Paque density gradient centrifugation, PBMCs were isolated from 8.5 to 10 ml of fresh peripheral blood. Trizol reagent was used to extract the total RNA, and its quality was then checked on an Agilent 2100 Bioanalyzer.

For repertoire sequencing, the TCR beta CDR3 regions were amplified from RNA transcripts. The first round of RT-PCR was done with HTBI primers and the Qiagen OneStep RT-PCR kit, and was followed by a second round of multiplex PCR, then size selection and purification. The libraries underwent paired-end sequencing with 100 bp reads on an Illumina HiSeq2000. The original pipeline was this. Reads were processed with SOAPnuke, discarding reads with adapters, uncalled bases, mean Phred below 15, or no exact constant-primer or identifier match. COPE v1.2.5 was used to merge high-quality paired reads. Each unique nucleotide sequence was treated as a clonotype, and MiTCR v1.1 was used to align the clonotypes to the IMGT TRB V, D and J references. The analysis was limited to V-J combinations with a frequency above 0.0001, which together covered 99.2% of repertoires. For each V-J combination, a TCR clonal expansion and chaos score was defined as F50 clonal expansion divided by the chaos observed in the TCRdist matrix. Features were reduced by Welch's t-statistics and random forest to some 13 V-J combinations, which fed a naive Bayes classifier. The similarity between thyroid and blood repertoires was quantified using the Morisita-Horn index. TCRdb reworked the public reads: Q25 trimming with fastp, MiXCR clone assembly, productive beta chains retained. Rows are unified per CDR3 protein, each entry keeping the most common DNA and genes. The V and J calls and clone size come from TCRdb's table, not from the authors' own analysis. For this sample the table gives roughly 350,000 distinct CDR3 sequences, of which approximately 18% were detected only once. Together, the top ten hold roughly 2.3% of the sample.

The rearrangement combines TRBV12-3 or TRBV12-4 with TRBJ1-1; the D gene remains uncertain. The sample was peripheral blood. The TCR comes from an adult woman with stable Graves' hyperthyroidism. The DNA sequence is as follows: TGTGCCAGCAGTCCCCGGATGACGAACACTGAAGCTTTCTTT. This gives the protein CASSPRMTNTEAFF.